This T cell receptor (beta chain) was recorded in a study of T-cell reconstitution after alpha-beta-depleted transplantation in children. This clonotype was recorded many times. The CDR3 loop spans 15 amino acids. Trimming removed 5 bases from V and 1 base from J, with 12 bases in between. Unique molecular identifiers were incorporated into the prepared TCRbeta library. TCRdb used MiXCR to reprocess the PCR reads, holding one entry per CDR3 protein. The data contain 440,000 or so distinct CDR3 sequences, about a tenth of them singletons. The chain uses TRBV12-3 or TRBV12-4 and TRBJ1-5; D is unresolved. Sequenced material: PBMCs from the stem cell graft donor, taken from the stem cell graft. This clonotype originated in a human donor who donated a stem cell graft to a child with acute myeloid leukemia. CDR3 DNA: TGTGCCAGCAGTACCTCATGGGGAAGCAATCAGCCCCAGCATTTT. It specifies CASSTSWGSNQPQHF.